This TCR beta chain derives from a study of blood T cell repertoires in COVID-19. As for the study in general: T cells, B-cell-depleted T cells, or PBMCs supplied cDNA or gDNA.

This clone was observed a single time. How the authors handled the data: Quantification of nucleated cells was approximated via reference gene primer amplification. Clones were sequenced by immunoSEQ multiplex PCR, and TCRdb holds only the in-frame ones, with some missing. The V and J calls and the clone size are those of that table, but D and trimming were determined from the DNA. The table lists 210,000 or so clones, over 80% of them singletons. The sample consisted of peripheral blood. This clonotype was sampled from a human donor in a cohort sampled during active COVID-19.

The CDR3 DNA follows: TGTGCCAGCAGTTTTCTGGGGGCGGCAAACAATGAGCAGTTCTTC. It translates to CASSFLGAANNEQFF. V usage is TRBV28 and J usage is TRBJ2-1; TRBD1 might be the D (6 bases). CDR1 and CDR2 from the germline V gene are MDHEN and SYDVKM. The CDR3 contains 15 residues. Trimming left V 3 bases short and J 5 bases short, with 14 bases between.